One and the same sample provided the 21 T cell receptor beta chains below, sequenced in a study of blood T cell repertoires in COVID-19. Only in-frame clones appear in the TCRdb table, and some are missing; sequencing was by immunoSEQ multiplex PCR. The sample yields some 280,000 clones, 85% seen once. The specimen was peripheral blood. The source of these receptors is a woman between 45 and 60 years old with active or convalescent COVID-19.

This clone was counted a few times. Sequence at one end of the junction differs from germline and may be a read error. The CDR3 bases are TGTGCCAGTAGTATTGAACAGGGGCCTATGATTAGCGATCAGCCCCAGCATTTT. It is translated as CASSIEQGPMISDQPQHF. J is TRBJ1-5 and V is TRBV19; 7 nucleotides align to TRBD1. The V gene's germline CDR1 is LNHDA and CDR2 SQIVND (reference sequence). This CDR3 region has 18 residues. Using reference TRBV19 and TRBJ1-5 for the parts outside the CDR3, the full variable domain is DGGITQSPKYLFRKEGQNVTLSCEQNLNHDAMYWYRQDPGQGLRLIYYSQIVNDFQKGDIAEGYSVSREKKESFPLTVTSAQKNPTAFYLCASSIEQGPMISDQPQHFGDGTRLSIL.

The chain recombines TRBV7-3 with TRBJ2-5; no clear D. In germline, CDR1 is SGHTA, CDR2 FQGTGA. This CDR3 is built from 13 residues. V was clipped by 4 bases and J by 5 bases, with 11 bases between them. In nucleotides, the CDR3 is TGTGCCAGCAGCTCGTTAGCCTGGGAGACCCAGTACTTC. Translated, it gives CASSSLAWETQYF.

This rearrangement joins TRBV30 to TRBJ1-3; D ambiguous. Germline values: CDR1 GTSNPN, CDR2 SVGIG (reference sequence). V gave up 3 bases and J gave up 2 bases, with 14 bases separating them. This CDR3 is 15 amino acids long. The CDR3 DNA reads as TGTGCCTGGAGCGCGGGCCCTACGGCTGGAAACACCATATATTTT. This translates into CAWSAGPTAGNTIYF.

The chain combines TRBV9 with TRBJ2-5; D is possibly TRBD2 (6 bases). Germline CDR1 SGDLS, CDR2 YYNGEE. CDR3 length: 14 amino acids. The V end lost 4 bases, the J end lost 5 bases, and 15 bases lay between the germline ends. CDR3 in amino acids: CASSPGSGGETQYF. CDR3 sequence (DNA): TGTGCCAGCAGCCCAGGGAGCGGAGGGGAGACCCAGTACTTC.

The chain joins TRBV6-5 to TRBJ2-7; 14 nucleotides agree with TRBD2. The CDR3 has 14 residues. Germline V CDR1 and CDR2: MNHEY, SVGAGI. V was clipped by 8 bases and J by 4 bases; unmatched bases: 4. The CDR3 bases are TGTGCCAGCCAGGGACTAGCGGGAGTGTACGAGCAGTACTTC. Its translation is CASQGLAGVYEQYF.

J is TRBJ1-2 and V is TRBV2; D gene ambiguous. Trimming stripped 8 bases from V and 7 bases from J, with 20 bases between. Per germline, CDR1 SNHLY and CDR2 FYNNEI. The CDR3 runs to 14 residues. This chain's CDR3 is CASVRTGEIGGYTF. DNA for the CDR3: TGTGCCAGCGTACGGACGGGAGAGATAGGTGGCTACACCTTC.

V and J are TRBV1 and TRBJ2-1; no check of the table's D call, TRBD2, against the DNA was made. TRBV1 counts as a pseudogene. This CDR3 is 18 amino acids long. CDR3 coding DNA: TGCACCAGCAGCCAAGTACCGGCGACTAGCGGGAGGGCGGCTGAGCAGTTCTTC. Protein sequence: CTSSQVPATSGRAAEQFF.

The chain employs TRBV5-6 and TRBJ1-3, with D unresolved. Germline V gene data show CDR1 as SGHDT and CDR2 as YYEEEE. V was pared by 2 bases and J by 8 bases, with 14 bases between. The length of the CDR3 is 14 residues. The CDR3 DNA is TGTGCCAGCAGCTTTAGCGGGTCGAGCCACACCATATATTTT. It yields the protein CASSFSGSSHTIYF.

J is TRBJ2-3 and V is TRBV7-2; 13 nucleotides match TRBD2. The germline V gene encodes CDR1 SGHTA and CDR2 FQGNSA. J was trimmed by 4 bases and V by 1 base; bases with no gene match: 2. CDR3 length equals 16 residues. In DNA, the CDR3 is TGTGCCAGCAGCTTAGTTGGACTAGCGGGAGCAGATACGCAGTATTTT. This encodes CASSLVGLAGADTQYF.

This clone was counted a single time. This sequence joins TRBV12-5 and TRBJ2-1; 9 bases agree with TRBD1. Germline V gene sequence: CDR1 LGHNT, CDR2 FRNRAP. The CDR3 covers 15 residues. Trimming at V came to 0 bases and at J to 9 bases, leaving 6 bases not matched to a gene. The CDR3 region has the DNA TGTGCTAGTGGTTTGGTACGGGACAGGGTCACTGAGCAGTTCTTC. Its translation is CASGLVRDRVTEQFF.

The chain links TRBV15 to TRBJ1-2; D gene uncertain. The CDR3 is 12 residues long. The V gene's germline CDR1 is LNHNV and CDR2 YYDKDF (reference sequence). V shed 3 bases and J shed 2 bases, with 4 bases lying between them. The chain's CDR3 is CATSSQNYGYTF. The CDR3 DNA sequence: TGTGCCACCAGCAGCCAGAACTATGGCTACACCTTC. The variable domain in full, with the rest retrieved from reference TRBV15 and TRBJ1-2, is DAMVIQNPRYQVTQFGKPVTLSCSQTLNHNVMYWYQQKSSQAPKLLFHYYDKDFNNEADTPDNFQSRRPNTSFCFLDIRSPGLGDTAMYLCATSSQNYGYTFGSGTRLTVV.

This sequence joins TRBV19 and TRBJ2-7; 11 bases fit TRBD2. This CDR3 has 16 amino acids. The V segment lost 1 base and the J segment 2 bases; nucleotides outside the gene matches: 4. The germline gives CDR1 LNHDA, CDR2 SQIVND (reference sequence). This CDR3 reads CASSIVGLAVPYEQYF. The CDR3 DNA reads as TGTGCCAGTAGTATAGTGGGACTAGCGGTACCCTACGAGCAGTACTTC. Full variable domain (outside the CDR3, taken from reference TRBV19 and TRBJ2-7): DGGITQSPKYLFRKEGQNVTLSCEQNLNHDAMYWYRQDPGQGLRLIYYSQIVNDFQKGDIAEGYSVSREKKESFPLTVTSAQKNPTAFYLCASSIVGLAVPYEQYFGPGTRLTVT.

The chain combines TRBV10-3 with TRBJ2-1; D remains ambiguous. Looked up from germline, CDR1 is ENHRY and CDR2 is SYGVKD. The CDR3 totals 12 residues. The V gene lost 3 bases and the J gene lost 9 bases, with 9 bases spanning the gap. CDR3 bases: TGTGCCATCAGTGACGGAGCGAGTGAGCAGTTCTTC. It yields the protein CAISDGASEQFF.

This chain connects TRBV10-3 to TRBJ1-2; 9 bases line up with TRBD1. Germline assignment: CDR1 ENHRY and CDR2 SYGVKD. J was trimmed by 3 bases and V by 4 bases; bases with no gene match: 3. This CDR3 contains 14 residues. The CDR3, as DNA: TGTGCCATCAGTGGGACAGGGGCCTACTATGGCTACACCTTC. It translates to CAISGTGAYYGYTF.

The chain recombines TRBV2 with TRBJ2-3; D is unclear. V gave up 6 bases and J gave up 0 bases, with 7 bases separating them. CDR3 length: 13 amino acids. Looked up from germline, CDR1 is SNHLY and CDR2 is FYNNEI. CDR3 sequence (DNA): TGTGCCAGCAGGTACGAGAGCACAGATACGCAGTATTTT. Residues: CASRYESTDTQYF. Filled out from reference TRBV2 and TRBJ2-3, the complete variable domain reads EPEVTQTPSHQVTQMGQEVILRCVPISNHLYFYWYRQILGQKVEFLVSFYNNEISEKSEIFDDQFSVERPDGSNFTLKIRSTKLEDSAMYFCASRYESTDTQYFGPGTRLTVL.

This clone was recorded many times. The chain has TRBV29-1 and TRBJ2-3, with D possibly TRBD2 on 6 matching bases. V was trimmed by 3 bases and J by 2 bases, leaving 12 bases between them. The germline V gene has CDR1 SQVTM and CDR2 ANQGSEA. The CDR3 sequence is 14 residues long. The CDR3 is CSVDGRESTDTQYF. In DNA, the CDR3 is TGCAGCGTTGACGGCCGGGAGTCCACAGATACGCAGTATTTT.

This clone was detected only once. This CDR3 is CASSVGLDSQETQYF. CDR3 DNA sequence: TGTGCCAGCAGCGTGGGACTAGATTCCCAAGAGACCCAGTACTTC. The chain recombines TRBV9 with TRBJ2-5; TRBD2 matches at 8 bases. Germline V lookup: CDR1 SGDLS, CDR2 YYNGEE. V lost 2 bases, J lost 1 base, and 4 bases stayed unmatched. The CDR3 contains 15 residues.

The chain combines TRBV14 with TRBJ2-5; TRBD1 matches at 10 bases. The trim removed 2 bases at V and 4 bases at J, leaving 7 bases unmatched. CDR1 is SGHDN and CDR2 is FVKESK in the germline V gene. The length of the CDR3 is 16 residues. The DNA of the CDR3 is TGTGCCAGCAGCCAACTAGACAGGGGGCCCGGAGAGACCCAGTACTTC. Amino acids: CASSQLDRGPGETQYF.

V usage is TRBV5-8 and J usage is TRBJ2-2; D is possibly TRBD1 (6 bases). Trimming took off 4 bases at V and 5 bases at J, with 9 bases between the two ends. The CDR3 runs to 13 residues. Germline lookup yields CDR1 SGHTS and CDR2 YDEGEE. The DNA for the CDR3 is TGTGCCAGCAGCGTACAGGGTACCGGGGAGCTGTTTTTT. It translates to CASSVQGTGELFF.

V usage is TRBV5-1 and J usage is TRBJ2-3; 8 bases are a match to TRBD2. The CDR3 is 17 amino acids. With V trimmed by 0 bases and J by 3 bases, 9 bases remained unmatched. Germline CDR1 reads SGHRS; CDR2 reads YFSETQ. The CDR3 loop reads CASSLAQAGAWTDTQYF. CDR3 in DNA: TGCGCCAGCAGCTTGGCCCAAGCGGGAGCATGGACAGATACGCAGTATTTT.

The chain couples TRBV28 to TRBJ2-2; no definite D call. Germline V gives CDR1 MDHEN, CDR2 SYDVKM. The V gene lost 8 bases and the J gene lost 1 base, with 8 bases spanning the gap. The CDR3 loop spans 13 amino acids. The CDR3 coding sequence is TGTGCCAGCCGTTCGGGGAACACCGGGGAGCTGTTTTTT. Translating gives CASRSGNTGELFF.